This T cell receptor (beta chain) was found in a study of T-cell memory formation after mild COVID-19. Points from the study as a whole: A balance of CD4 and CD8 characterized clones contracting day 15 to 85, whereas later expanders leaned CD4+.

The germline V gene encodes CDR1 SGHRS and CDR2 YFSETQ. This CDR3 is 13 amino acids long. V was clipped by 3 bases and J by 8 bases, with 14 bases between them. Each CDR3 protein is one row after TCRdb ran MiXCR on the 5' RACE reads. The top ten hold about 26% of the sample, which has 120,000 to 150,000 distinct CDR3 sequences, 11% to 15% seen once. Regarding this clonotype: What it binds is unknown.

The specimen sequenced was PBMCs or a T cell subset sorted from them (not recorded which). The genes are TRBV5-1 and TRBJ1-2, with D perhaps matching TRBD1 (5 bases). The source is an adult woman who had mild COVID-19 (a few samples of this study predate the infection). Cell type and time point are not known. The CDR3, as DNA: TGCGCCAGCAGCTCCAGGGTCGAGGGGGGCTACACCTTC. This encodes CASSSRVEGGYTF.